The clone carrying this T cell receptor beta chain came up a few times. Its antigen is currently unknown. Germline loops: CDR1 SEHNR, CDR2 FQNEAQ (reference sequence). V lost 1 base and J lost 8, with 15 bases in between. This CDR3 spans 16 amino acids. Sequencing targeted expressed TCRB transcripts, as all isolated RNA had been reverse transcribed. Generated by immunoSEQ multiplex PCR, the TCRdb table keeps only in-frame clones and is missing some. Of about 350,000 clones in the sample, roughly a fifth were seen once. These data belong to a study of beta chain features in type 1 diabetes. Study findings and constraints: Fewer insertions but more deletions were seen at VDJ junctions in type 1 diabetes patients.

The TCR sequence derives from a woman between 18 and 29 years old in good health. Material for sequencing was naive CD4+ T cells from blood. The rearrangement joins TRBV7-9 to TRBJ1-6, with a possible D match to TRBD1 (6 bases). The CDR3 protein is CASSLVGRGLDSPLHF. CDR3 bases: TGTGCCAGCAGCTTAGTCGGGCGGGGGCTTGATTCACCCCTCCACTTT. The entire variable domain, with the rest obtained from reference TRBV7-9 and TRBJ1-6, is as follows: DTGVSQNPRHKITKRGQNVTFRCDPISEHNRLYWYRQTLGQGPEFLTYFQNEAQLEKSRLLSDRFSAERPKGSFSTLEIQRTEQGDSAMYLCASSLVGRGLDSPLHFGNGTRLTVT.